This is a list of T cell receptor beta chains from one sample in a study of beta chain features in type 1 diabetes. Profiling relied on immunoSEQ multiplex PCR, and the TCRdb table lists in-frame clones only, not all of them. The sample has about 400,000 clones, 10% to 15% seen once; the top ten hold roughly 0.015%. Sequenced: naive CD4+ T cells from blood. These receptors came from a man younger than 30 in good health. Both conserved end residues are part of each CDR3. A D gene is named only where the DNA matches it firmly. Clone size is shown for a subset of rows, as once, few, many or a class of expanded clone.

TRBJ2-5 | - | - | TRBV28 | TGTGCCAGCAGTTCTCAGGGGCGGGAGACCCAGTACTTC | CASSSQGRETQYF
TRBJ2-7 | few | TRBD2 | TRBV5-1 | TGCGCCAGCAGCCCCCGGGACTACTCCTACGAGCAGTACTTC | CASSPRDYSYEQYF
TRBJ2-3 | - | - | TRBV28 | TGTGCCAGCAGCCCCGGGGGTAGCACAGATACGCAGTATTTT | CASSPGGSTDTQYF
TRBJ2-5 | few | - | TRBV2 | TGTGCCATAGCCGTGGGCGGGCGCGGGACCCAGTACTTC | CAIAVGGRGTQYF
TRBJ2-7 | few | - | TRBV6-1 | TGTGCCAGCCTCGGGGGTATCTACGAGCAGTACTTC | CASLGGIYEQYF
TRBJ1-2 | few | TRBD1 | TRBV2 | TGTGCCAGCAGGGACAGGGGAGATGGCTACACCTTC | CASRDRGDGYTF
TRBJ2-7 | few | TRBD1 | TRBV5-4 | TGTGCCAGCAGCTTGGCAGGGGGCAGGAACGAGCAGTACTTC | CASSLAGGRNEQYF
TRBJ2-3 | few | - | TRBV7-9 | TGTGCCAGCAGCCCGGACTTTACGGCAGATACGCAGTATTTT | CASSPDFTADTQYF
TRBJ1-1 | - | TRBD1 | TRBV5-1 | TGCGCCAGCAGCTGGAGGACAGGGCCTAACACTGAAGCTTTCTTT | CASSWRTGPNTEAFF
TRBJ1-4 | few | - | TRBV18 | TGTGCCAGCTCACCACCCCCGGGGTCCGGTGAAAAACTGTTTTTT | CASSPPPGSGEKLFF